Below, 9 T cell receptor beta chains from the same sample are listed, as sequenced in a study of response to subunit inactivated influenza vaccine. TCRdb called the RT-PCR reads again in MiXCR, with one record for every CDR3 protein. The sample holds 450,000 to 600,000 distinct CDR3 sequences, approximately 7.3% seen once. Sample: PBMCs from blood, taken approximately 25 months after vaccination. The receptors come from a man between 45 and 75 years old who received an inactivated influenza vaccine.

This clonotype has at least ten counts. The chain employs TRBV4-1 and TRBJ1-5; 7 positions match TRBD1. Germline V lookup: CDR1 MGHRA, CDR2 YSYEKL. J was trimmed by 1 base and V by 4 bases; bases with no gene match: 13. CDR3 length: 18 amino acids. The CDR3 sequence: CASSLYENRGNSNQPQHF. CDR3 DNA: TGCGCCAGCAGCCTCTACGAAAACAGGGGAAACAGCAATCAGCCCCAGCATTTT.

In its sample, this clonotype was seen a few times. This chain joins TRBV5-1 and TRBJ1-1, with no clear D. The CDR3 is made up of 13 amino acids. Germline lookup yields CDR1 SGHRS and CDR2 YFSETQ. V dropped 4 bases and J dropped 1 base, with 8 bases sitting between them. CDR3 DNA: TGCGCCAGCAGCACCATGGCGAACACTGAAGCTTTCTTT. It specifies CASSTMANTEAFF. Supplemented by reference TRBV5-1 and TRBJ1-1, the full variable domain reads KAGVTQTPRYLIKTRGQQVTLSCSPISGHRSVSWYQQTPGQGLQFLFEYFSETQRNKGNFPGRFSGRQFSNSRSEMNVSTLELGDSALYLCASSTMANTEAFFGQGTRLTVV.

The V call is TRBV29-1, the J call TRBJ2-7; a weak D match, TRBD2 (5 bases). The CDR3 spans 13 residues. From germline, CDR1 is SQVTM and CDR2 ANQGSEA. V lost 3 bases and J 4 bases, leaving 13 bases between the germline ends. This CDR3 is CSVDSGVRYEQYF. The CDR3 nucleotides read TGCAGCGTTGATTCCGGGGTGCGGTACGAGCAGTACTTC.

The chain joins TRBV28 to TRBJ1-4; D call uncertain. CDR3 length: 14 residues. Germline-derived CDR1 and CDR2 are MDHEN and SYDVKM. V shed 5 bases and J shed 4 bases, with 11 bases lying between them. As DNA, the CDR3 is TGTGCCAGCAGTATCCCCGGCAGTAATGAAAAACTGTTTTTT. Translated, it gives CASSIPGSNEKLFF.

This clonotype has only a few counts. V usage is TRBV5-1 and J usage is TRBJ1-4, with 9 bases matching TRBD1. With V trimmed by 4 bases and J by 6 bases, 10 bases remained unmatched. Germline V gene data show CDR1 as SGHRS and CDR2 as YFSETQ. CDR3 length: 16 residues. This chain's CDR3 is CASSTGNRGPYEKLFF. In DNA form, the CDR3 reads TGCGCCAGCAGCACCGGGAACAGGGGGCCATATGAAAAACTGTTTTTT.

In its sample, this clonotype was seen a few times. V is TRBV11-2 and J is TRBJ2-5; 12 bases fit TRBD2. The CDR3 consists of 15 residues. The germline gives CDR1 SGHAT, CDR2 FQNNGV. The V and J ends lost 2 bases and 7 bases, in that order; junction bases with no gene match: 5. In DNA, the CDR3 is TGTGCCAGCAGCTTATCACTACTAGCGGGGGGGACCCAGTACTTC. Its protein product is CASSLSLLAGGTQYF.

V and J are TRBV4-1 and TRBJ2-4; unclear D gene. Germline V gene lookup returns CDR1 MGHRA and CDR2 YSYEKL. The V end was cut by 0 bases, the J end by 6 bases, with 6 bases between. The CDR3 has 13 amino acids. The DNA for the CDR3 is TGCGCCAGCAGCCAAGAGGAGCCAAACATTCAGTACTTC. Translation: CASSQEEPNIQYF.

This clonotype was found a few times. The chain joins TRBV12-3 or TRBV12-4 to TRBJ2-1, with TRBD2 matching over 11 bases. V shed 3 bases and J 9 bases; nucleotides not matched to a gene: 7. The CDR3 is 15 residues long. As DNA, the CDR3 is TGTGCCAGCAGTTTTATAGCGGGGGGGCCTATTGAGCAGTTCTTC. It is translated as CASSFIAGGPIEQFF.

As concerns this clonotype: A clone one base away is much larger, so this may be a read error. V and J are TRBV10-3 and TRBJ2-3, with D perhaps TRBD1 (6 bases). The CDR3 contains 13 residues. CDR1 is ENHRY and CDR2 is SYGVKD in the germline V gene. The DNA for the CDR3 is TGTGCCATCGGTGACAGGAACACAGATACGCAGTATTTT. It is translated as CAIGDRNTDTQYF.